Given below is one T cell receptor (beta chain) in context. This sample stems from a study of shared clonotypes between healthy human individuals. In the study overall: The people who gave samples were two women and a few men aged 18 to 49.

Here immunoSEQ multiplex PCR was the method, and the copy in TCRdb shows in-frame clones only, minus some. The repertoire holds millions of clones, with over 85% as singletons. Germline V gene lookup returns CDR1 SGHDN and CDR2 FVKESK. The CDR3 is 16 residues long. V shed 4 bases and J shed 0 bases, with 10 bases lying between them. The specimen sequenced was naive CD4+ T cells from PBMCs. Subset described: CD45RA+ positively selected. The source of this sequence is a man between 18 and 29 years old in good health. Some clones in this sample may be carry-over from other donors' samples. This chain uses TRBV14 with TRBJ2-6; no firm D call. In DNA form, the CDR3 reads TGTGCCAGCAGCCCCCGACGGACCTCTGGGGCCAACGTCCTGACTTTC. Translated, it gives CASSPRRTSGANVLTF.